This TCR beta chain was captured by sequencing in a study of T cell responses to AZD1222 COVID-19 vaccine. As for the study in general: The analysis combined second doses at about 4 or about 12 weeks. Study-level results: Increases in Spike-specific TCR breadth and depth were seen after two AZD1222 doses. The study sampled repertoires only after the peak T cell response.

This CDR3 has 17 residues. Trimming pared 1 base from V and 5 bases from J, leaving 20 bases between. Germline V gene lookup returns CDR1 SGHNT and CDR2 YENEEA. Turning to this clone: The antigen remains unidentified.

Repertoires were generated with immunoSEQ multiplex PCR, while TCRdb's copy carries only in-frame clones and drops some. The data show around 140,000 clones, 93% seen once. The specimen was peripheral blood, collected on day 0 of AZD1222 vaccination. This clonotype was sampled from an adult in good health. This rearrangement joins TRBV11-3 to TRBJ2-5, with D possibly being TRBD2 (6 bases). The CDR3 region is CASSLGGWRAGRETQYF. For the CDR3, the DNA is TGTGCCAGCAGCTTAGGAGGGTGGAGGGCGGGTAGGGAGACCCAGTACTTC.